Listed here are 5 T cell receptor beta chains from one sample, sequenced in a study of regulatory T cells in long-lasting Graves disease. Time point: newly diagnosed GD, antithyroid drugs for less than 3 months. From RNA extracted from PBMCs, the TCR library was made. Combining iRepertoire HTBI primers with Arm-PCR of CDR3 regions, the authors built TCR beta libraries. TCRdb reanalysed the multiplex PCR reads using MiXCR and keeps one entry per CDR3 protein. The sample lists more than 400,000 distinct CDR3 sequences, about 17% seen once, with 9% to 15% in the top ten. The sample also formed part of further work on T cells in Graves' hyperthyroidism and ophthalmopathy.

This sample comprised peripheral blood mononuclear cells (PBMCs), obtained at new diagnosis, from a patient treated with antithyroid drugs. These receptors all come from a man aged 35-49 years with Graves disease.

This clonotype has just a few counts. V and J are TRBV7-9 and TRBJ2-3; D possibly matches TRBD1 or TRBD2 (5 bases each). Germline V gene lookup returns CDR1 SEHNR and CDR2 FQNEAQ (reference sequence). Trimming pared 4 bases from V and 2 bases from J, leaving 10 bases between. The CDR3 loop spans 14 amino acids. The CDR3: CASSWDGYTDTQYF. The CDR3 region has the DNA TGTGCCAGCAGCTGGGACGGATACACAGATACGCAGTATTTT. The full variable domain, rest sourced from reference TRBV7-9 and TRBJ2-3, is DTGVSQNPRHKITKRGQNVTFRCDPISEHNRLYWYRQTLGQGPEFLTYFQNEAQLEKSRLLSDRFSAERPKGSFSTLEIQRTEQGDSAMYLCASSWDGYTDTQYFGPGTRLTVL.

This clonotype was seen more than once but under ten times. The chain is built from TRBV20-1 and TRBJ2-5; unclear D gene. From germline, CDR1 is DFQATT and CDR2 SNEGSKA (reference sequence). The ends were cut back, 7 bases at V and 4 bases at J, with 13 bases in the middle. This CDR3 contains 12 residues. CDR3 in DNA: TGCAGTGTTAATGGCGATAGAGAGACCCAGTACTTC. It is translated as CSVNGDRETQYF.

The chain combines TRBV12-5 with TRBJ2-7; D might be TRBD2 (6 bases). V was trimmed by 3 bases and J by 4 bases, leaving 22 bases between them. Per germline, CDR1 LGHNT and CDR2 FRNRAP. This CDR3 is 17 amino acids long. Here the CDR3 reads CASGFISFGREWYEQYF. CDR3 nucleotide sequence: TGTGCTAGTGGTTTTATTTCTTTCGGGCGGGAATGGTACGAGCAGTACTTC.

This clonotype was found many times. This chain connects TRBV27 to TRBJ2-7; 12 positions match TRBD2. V was pared by 4 bases and J by 5 bases, with 6 bases of the junction left unmatched. CDR1 is MNHEY, CDR2 SMNVEV, per germline (reference sequence). This CDR3 is built from 15 residues. As DNA, the CDR3 is TGTGCCAGCAGTTCCCCTAGCGGGAGGGCCCACGAGCAGTACTTC. As protein: CASSSPSGRAHEQYF.

The chain couples TRBV19 to TRBJ1-2; D unresolved. Germline CDR1 reads LNHDA; CDR2 reads SQIVND (reference sequence). V was cut by 3 bases and J by 2 bases, with 10 bases left in between. The CDR3 is 14 amino acids. CDR3 residues: CASSMSTPNYGYTF. CDR3 coding DNA: TGTGCCAGTAGTATGAGTACACCAAACTATGGCTACACCTTC.